A selection of T cell receptor beta chains follows, all from one sample in a study of shared clonotypes between healthy human individuals. Assay: immunoSEQ multiplex PCR; the TCRdb copy retains only in-frame clones and omits some. The data contain 2.3 million or so clones, roughly 93% of them singletons. Source material: naive CD4+ T cells from PBMCs. The receptor source for this set is a man aged 18 to 35 in good health. Some clones in this sample may be carry-over from other donors' samples. CDR3s include the opening cysteine and the closing phenylalanine or tryptophan. D genes are given only for firm matches. The size entry is marked missing in some rows and otherwise reads once, few, many or a size class.

J: TRBJ2-5; D: TRBD1; size: -; V: TRBV6-6; CDR3: CASSYLGQGLLETQYF; DNA: TGTGCCAGCAGTTACCTGGGACAGGGGCTTCTGGAGACCCAGTACTTC
J: TRBJ2-7; D: -; size: -; V: TRBV4-1; CDR3: CASSQDPGDEQYF; DNA: TGCGCCAGCAGCCAAGATCCGGGGGACGAGCAGTACTTC
J: TRBJ2-3; D: -; size: once; V: TRBV10-1; CDR3: CASSTGTATDTQYF; DNA: TGCGCCAGCAGTACCGGGACTGCCACAGATACGCAGTATTTT
J: TRBJ1-3; D: -; size: -; V: TRBV13; CDR3: CASSSPPRNTIYF; DNA: TGTGCCAGCAGCTCGCCACCCAGAAACACCATATATTTT
J: TRBJ2-1; D: TRBD2; size: -; V: TRBV7-2; CDR3: CASSLGGLALNEQFF; DNA: TGTGCCAGCAGCTTAGGCGGACTAGCTCTCAATGAGCAGTTCTTC
J: TRBJ2-1; D: -; size: -; V: TRBV7-3; CDR3: CASTNLGPTNEQFF; DNA: TGTGCCAGCACCAACCTGGGCCCGACCAATGAGCAGTTCTTC
J: TRBJ2-7; D: TRBD1; size: -; V: TRBV7-3; CDR3: CASSLGTGYEQYF; DNA: TGTGCCAGCAGCTTGGGGACAGGCTACGAGCAGTACTTC
J: TRBJ2-3; D: TRBD2; size: -; V: TRBV29-1; CDR3: CSAGPSGSTDTQYF; DNA: TGCAGCGCCGGACCTAGCGGTAGCACAGATACGCAGTATTTT
J: TRBJ2-3; D: -; size: -; V: TRBV11-3; CDR3: CASSRRGGTDTQYF; DNA: TGTGCCAGCAGCCGTCGCGGGGGCACAGATACGCAGTATTTT
J: TRBJ2-5; D: TRBD1; size: -; V: TRBV4-3; CDR3: CASSVGPGQGTQETQYF; DNA: TGCGCCAGCAGCGTTGGACCGGGACAGGGGACCCAAGAGACCCAGTACTTC
J: TRBJ2-1; D: -; size: -; V: TRBV5-1; CDR3: CASSPYGGSYNEQFF; DNA: TGCGCCAGCAGCCCGTACGGAGGATCCTACAATGAGCAGTTCTTC
J: TRBJ2-2; D: TRBD2; size: once; V: TRBV18; CDR3: CASSPREGTGELFF; DNA: TGTGCCAGCTCACCAAGGGAGGGCACCGGGGAGCTGTTTTTT
J: TRBJ2-5; D: TRBD1; size: -; V: TRBV29-1; CDR3: CSVRGQVRETQYF; DNA: TGCAGCGTCCGAGGACAGGTCCGGGAGACCCAGTACTTC
J: TRBJ2-1; D: -; size: -; V: TRBV5-4; CDR3: CASSPPDSYNEQFF; DNA: TGTGCCAGCAGCCCTCCCGACTCCTACAATGAGCAGTTCTTC
J: TRBJ1-1; D: TRBD1; size: -; V: TRBV28; CDR3: CASSSAGGRDTEAFF; DNA: TGTGCCAGCAGTTCCGCAGGGGGGAGGGACACTGAAGCTTTCTTT
J: TRBJ2-5; D: -; size: -; V: TRBV29-1; CDR3: CSVDRNQETQYF; DNA: TGCAGCGTTGATCGGAACCAAGAGACCCAGTACTTC
J: TRBJ1-1; D: -; size: -; V: TRBV7-9; CDR3: CASSTFLPEAFF; DNA: TGTGCCAGCAGCACATTTTTACCTGAAGCTTTCTTT
J: TRBJ2-2; D: -; size: -; V: TRBV5-1; CDR3: CASSHLTGELFF; DNA: TGCGCCAGCAGCCACCTCACCGGGGAGCTGTTTTTT
J: TRBJ2-3; D: TRBD2; size: -; V: TRBV4-1; CDR3: CASSQPGLAGDTQYF; DNA: TGCGCCAGCAGCCAACCGGGACTAGCGGGAGATACGCAGTATTTT
J: TRBJ2-1; D: TRBD2; size: once; V: TRBV27; CDR3: CARRTSGNGGEQFF; DNA: TGTGCCAGGAGGACTAGCGGGAATGGTGGTGAGCAGTTCTTC
J: TRBJ1-1; D: -; size: -; V: TRBV29-1; CDR3: CSVAVWFTEAFF; DNA: TGCAGCGTTGCGGTTTGGTTCACTGAAGCTTTCTTT
J: TRBJ2-1; D: -; size: -; V: TRBV5-1; CDR3: CAGRNRENDEQFF; DNA: TGCGCCGGCCGCAATCGGGAGAACGATGAGCAGTTCTTC
J: TRBJ2-5; D: -; size: -; V: TRBV25-1; CDR3: CASSLPTGQETQYF; DNA: TGTGCCAGCAGTCTCCCGACAGGCCAAGAGACCCAGTACTTC
J: TRBJ1-2; D: -; size: -; V: TRBV11-2; CDR3: CASHSLGGSSLYGYTF; DNA: TGTGCCAGCCACAGCTTGGGTGGATCCAGCCTCTATGGCTACACCTTC
J: TRBJ2-2; D: -; size: -; V: TRBV5-1; CDR3: CASRVDLPNTGELFF; DNA: TGCGCCAGCAGGGTCGACTTACCGAACACCGGGGAGCTGTTTTTT
J: TRBJ2-3; D: TRBD2; size: -; V: TRBV5-5; CDR3: CASSPTSGADTQYF; DNA: TGTGCCAGCAGCCCGACTAGCGGTGCAGATACGCAGTATTTT
J: TRBJ1-4; D: -; size: -; V: TRBV4-1; CDR3: CASSQMFRQADEKLFF; DNA: TGCGCCAGCAGCCAAATGTTTAGGCAGGCTGATGAAAAACTGTTTTTT
J: TRBJ2-7; D: -; size: -; V: TRBV7-6; CDR3: CASSLASDQSSYEQYF; DNA: TGTGCCAGCAGCTTGGCGAGTGACCAAAGCTCCTACGAGCAGTACTTC
J: TRBJ2-7; D: -; size: -; V: TRBV4-1; CDR3: CASSQDQRVMREQYF; DNA: TGCGCCAGCAGCCAAGATCAAAGGGTAATGCGCGAGCAGTACTTC
J: TRBJ2-7; D: -; size: -; V: TRBV7-9; CDR3: CASSFSGSRSYEQYF; DNA: TGTGCCAGCAGCTTCTCGGGGAGTAGGTCCTACGAGCAGTACTTC
J: TRBJ2-1; D: TRBD1; size: once; V: TRBV7-9; CDR3: CASSLGQGFVNEQFF; DNA: TGTGCCAGCAGCCTGGGACAGGGCTTCGTGAATGAGCAGTTCTTC
J: TRBJ2-7; D: -; size: -; V: TRBV6-6; CDR3: CASSSLQGGYEQYF; DNA: TGTGCCAGCAGTTCGCTGCAGGGAGGCTACGAGCAGTACTTC
J: TRBJ2-2; D: -; size: -; V: TRBV6-5; CDR3: CASSYTGIGTGELFF; DNA: TGTGCCAGCAGTTACACCGGTATAGGAACCGGGGAGCTGTTTTTT
J: TRBJ1-1; D: TRBD1; size: few; V: TRBV5-4; CDR3: CASSLEGANTEAFF; DNA: TGTGCCAGCAGCTTGGAGGGGGCGAACACTGAAGCTTTCTTT
J: TRBJ2-1; D: -; size: -; V: TRBV5-1; CDR3: CASSYGGHGGYEQFF; DNA: TGCGCCAGCAGCTACGGCGGACACGGTGGGTATGAGCAGTTCTTC
J: TRBJ2-1; D: TRBD2; size: -; V: TRBV5-1; CDR3: CASSLGSTSDLSNEQFF; DNA: TGCGCCAGCAGCTTGGGGAGTACTAGCGACCTTAGCAATGAGCAGTTCTTC
J: TRBJ2-3; D: TRBD2; size: -; V: TRBV9; CDR3: CASSVAGGTFTDTQYF; DNA: TGTGCCAGCAGCGTCGCGGGAGGGACCTTCACAGATACGCAGTATTTT
J: TRBJ2-7; D: TRBD1; size: -; V: TRBV4-1; CDR3: CASSQGSHRGNYEQYF; DNA: TGCGCCAGCAGCCAAGGAAGCCACAGGGGGAATTACGAGCAGTACTTC
J: TRBJ1-6; D: -; size: -; V: TRBV7-9; CDR3: CASGVTGSNSPLHF; DNA: TGTGCCAGCGGTGTAACAGGGAGTAATTCACCCCTCCACTTT
J: TRBJ1-3; D: -; size: few; V: TRBV30; CDR3: CAWSLGNTIYF; DNA: TGTGCCTGGAGTCTGGGAAACACCATATATTTT
J: TRBJ1-3; D: -; size: -; V: TRBV11-1; CDR3: CASSRGSSGNTIYF; DNA: TGTGCCAGCAGCAGGGGAAGCTCTGGAAACACCATATATTTT
J: TRBJ1-1; D: -; size: -; V: TRBV25-1; CDR3: CASSEGGAGNTEAFF; DNA: TGTGCCAGCAGTGAAGGAGGGGCGGGGAACACTGAAGCTTTCTTT
J: TRBJ1-1; D: -; size: -; V: TRBV18; CDR3: CASSQGAPPNTEAFF; DNA: TGTGCCAGCTCACAGGGAGCCCCCCCGAACACTGAAGCTTTCTTT
J: TRBJ2-5; D: TRBD2; size: -; V: TRBV2; CDR3: CASSTAGGPEETQYF; DNA: TGTGCCAGCAGTACAGCGGGAGGGCCAGAAGAGACCCAGTACTTC
J: TRBJ2-7; D: TRBD1; size: -; V: TRBV7-2; CDR3: CASSLTDRNSYEQYF; DNA: TGTGCCAGCAGCCTCACGGACAGGAACTCCTACGAGCAGTACTTC